This T cell receptor (beta chain) emerged from a study of CD8+CD57+ T cells in acquired aplastic anemia. Looking at the study overall: DNA per sorted CD4+ or CD8+ sample ranged about 0.2 to 27.4 ug, averaging around 3.1 ug. Findings of the study overall: About 29 shared CD8+ CDR3s appeared highly expressed within patients' immunodominant clones. The study found no significant CD8+ Simpson's diversity difference between patients and controls.

Selection for sequencing was limited to patients who had shown CD8+CD57+ cell expansion by flow cytometry. Prior therapy had not been administered to any patient at the time of blood sampling. This clonotype has ten or more counts. Its cognate antigen is unknown. Genomic DNA acted as the template from which TCR beta VDJ combination and CDR3 sequence profiling were carried out. One entry per CDR3 protein, called by TCRdb with MiXCR from the reads. The sample lists around 500,000 distinct CDR3 sequences, around 30% occurring once. The CDR3 spans 14 residues. V trimming: 6 bases; J trimming: 5 bases; junction bases outside the gene matches: 9. Germline V CDR1 and CDR2: SNHLY, FYNNEI.

The sequenced sample was sorted CD4+, CD8+, or CD8+CD57+ T cells (not recorded which) from PBMCs. The chain combines TRBV2 with TRBJ2-5, with 7 bases matching TRBD1. The sequence derives from a human donor with aplastic anemia. The CDR3 nucleotides are TGTGCCAGCAGAAGGGGCGACAGGGCGGAGACCCAGTACTTC. Its protein product is CASRRGDRAETQYF.